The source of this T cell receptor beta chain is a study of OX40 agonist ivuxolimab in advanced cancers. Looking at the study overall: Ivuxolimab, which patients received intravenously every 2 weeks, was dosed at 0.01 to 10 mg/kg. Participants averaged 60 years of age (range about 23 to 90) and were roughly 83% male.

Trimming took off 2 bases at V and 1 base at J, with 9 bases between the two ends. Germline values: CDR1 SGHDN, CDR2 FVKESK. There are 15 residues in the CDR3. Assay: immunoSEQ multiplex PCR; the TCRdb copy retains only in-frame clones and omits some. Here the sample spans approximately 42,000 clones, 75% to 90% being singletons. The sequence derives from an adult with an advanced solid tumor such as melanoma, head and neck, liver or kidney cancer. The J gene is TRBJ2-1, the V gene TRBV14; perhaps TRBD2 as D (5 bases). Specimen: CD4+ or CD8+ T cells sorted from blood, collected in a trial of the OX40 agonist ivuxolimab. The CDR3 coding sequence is TGTGCCAGCAGCCAATTGGGCGGGTCCTACAATGAGCAGTTCTTC. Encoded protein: CASSQLGGSYNEQFF.